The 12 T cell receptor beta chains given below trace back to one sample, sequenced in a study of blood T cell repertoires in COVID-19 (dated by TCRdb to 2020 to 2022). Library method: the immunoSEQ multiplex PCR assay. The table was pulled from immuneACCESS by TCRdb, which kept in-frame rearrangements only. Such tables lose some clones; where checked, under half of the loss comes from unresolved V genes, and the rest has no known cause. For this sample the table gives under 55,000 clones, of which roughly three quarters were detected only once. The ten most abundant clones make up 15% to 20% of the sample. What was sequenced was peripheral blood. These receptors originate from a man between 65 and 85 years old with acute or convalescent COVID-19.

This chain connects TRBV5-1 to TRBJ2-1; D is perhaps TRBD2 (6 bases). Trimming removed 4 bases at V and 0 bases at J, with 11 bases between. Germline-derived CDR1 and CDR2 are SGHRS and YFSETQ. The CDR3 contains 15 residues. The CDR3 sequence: CASSKEGSSYNEQFF. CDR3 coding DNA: TGCGCCAGCAGCAAGGAGGGGAGCTCCTACAATGAGCAGTTCTTC. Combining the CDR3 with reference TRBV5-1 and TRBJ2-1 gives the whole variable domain KAGVTQTPRYLIKTRGQQVTLSCSPISGHRSVSWYQQTPGQGLQFLFEYFSETQRNKGNFPGRFSGRQFSNSRSEMNVSTLELGDSALYLCASSKEGSSYNEQFFGPGTRLTVL.

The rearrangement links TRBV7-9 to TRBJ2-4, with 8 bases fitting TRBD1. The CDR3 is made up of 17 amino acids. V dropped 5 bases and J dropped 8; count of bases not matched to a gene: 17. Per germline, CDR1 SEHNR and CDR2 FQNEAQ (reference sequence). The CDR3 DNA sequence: TGTGCCAGCAGCCTGGGGGCAGGGGGCGGAATTATTGACATTCAGTACTTC. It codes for CASSLGAGGGIIDIQYF.

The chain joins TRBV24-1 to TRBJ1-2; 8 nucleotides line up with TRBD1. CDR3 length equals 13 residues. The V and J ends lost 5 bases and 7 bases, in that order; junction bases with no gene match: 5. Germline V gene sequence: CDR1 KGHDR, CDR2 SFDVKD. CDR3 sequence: CATSVGQGTGYTF. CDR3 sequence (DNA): TGTGCCACCAGTGTCGGACAGGGTACTGGCTACACCTTC.

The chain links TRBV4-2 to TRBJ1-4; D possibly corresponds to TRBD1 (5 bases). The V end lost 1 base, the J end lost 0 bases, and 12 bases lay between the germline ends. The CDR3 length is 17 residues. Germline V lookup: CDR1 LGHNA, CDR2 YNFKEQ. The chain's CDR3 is CASSQGGRGTTNEKLFF. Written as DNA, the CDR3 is TGTGCCAGCAGCCAAGGGGGCCGGGGGACAACTAATGAAAAACTGTTTTTT.

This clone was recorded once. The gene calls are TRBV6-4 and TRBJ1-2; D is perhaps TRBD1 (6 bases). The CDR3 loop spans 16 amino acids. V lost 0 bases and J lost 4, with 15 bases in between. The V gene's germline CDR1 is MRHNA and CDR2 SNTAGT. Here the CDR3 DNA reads TGTGCCAGCAGTGACTCGAGTCACAGGGCGATCTATGGCTACACCTTC. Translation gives CASSDSSHRAIYGYTF.

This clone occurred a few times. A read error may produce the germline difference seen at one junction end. CDR3 DNA sequence: TGTGCCAGCAGCCAAGATTTTAGAACTGGAGCTTTCTTT. Its translation: CASSQDFRTGAFF. The chain couples TRBV3-1 (or the pseudogene TRBV3-2) to TRBJ1-1; no clear D. From germline, CDR1 is LGHDT and CDR2 YNNKEL (reference sequence). This CDR3 comprises 13 residues.

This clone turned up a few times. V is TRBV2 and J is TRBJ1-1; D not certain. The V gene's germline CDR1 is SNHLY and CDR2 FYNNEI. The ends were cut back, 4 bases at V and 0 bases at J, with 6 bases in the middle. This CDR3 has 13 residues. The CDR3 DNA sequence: TGTGCCAGCAGTGTCAGGATGAACACTGAAGCTTTCTTT. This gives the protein CASSVRMNTEAFF. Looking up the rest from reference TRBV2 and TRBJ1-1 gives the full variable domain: EPEVTQTPSHQVTQMGQEVILRCVPISNHLYFYWYRQILGQKVEFLVSFYNNEISEKSEIFDDQFSVERPDGSNFTLKIRSTKLEDSAMYFCASSVRMNTEAFFGQGTRLTVV.

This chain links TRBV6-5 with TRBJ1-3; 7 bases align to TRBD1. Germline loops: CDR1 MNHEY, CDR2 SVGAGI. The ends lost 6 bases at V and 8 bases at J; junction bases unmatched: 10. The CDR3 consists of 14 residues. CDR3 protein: CASRKGQYRDTIYF. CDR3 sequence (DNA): TGTGCCAGCAGGAAGGGACAGTATAGGGACACCATATATTTT.

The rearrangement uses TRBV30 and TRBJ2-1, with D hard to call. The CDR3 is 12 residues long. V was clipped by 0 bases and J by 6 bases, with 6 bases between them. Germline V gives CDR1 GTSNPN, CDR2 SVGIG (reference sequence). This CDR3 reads CAWSVRGNEQFF. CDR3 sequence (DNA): TGTGCCTGGAGTGTACGCGGCAATGAGCAGTTCTTC.

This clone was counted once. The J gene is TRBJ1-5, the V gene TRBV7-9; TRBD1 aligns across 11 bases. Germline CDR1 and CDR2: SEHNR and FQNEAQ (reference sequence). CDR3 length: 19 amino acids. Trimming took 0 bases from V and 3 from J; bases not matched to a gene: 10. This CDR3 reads CASSLAPSRDRGDNQPQHF. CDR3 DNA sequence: TGTGCCAGCAGCTTAGCGCCCTCTAGGGACAGGGGGGACAATCAGCCCCAGCATTTT.

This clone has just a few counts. CDR3 sequence reads: CATSAGGGQPQHF. The DNA of the CDR3 is TGTGCCACCAGTGCAGGGGGCGGGCAGCCCCAGCATTTT. V is TRBV24-1 and J is TRBJ1-5; 8 nucleotides align to TRBD1. CDR1 KGHDR and CDR2 SFDVKD come from the germline V gene. The V and J ends lost 5 bases and 7 bases, in that order; junction bases with no gene match: 3. CDR3 length: 13 amino acids.

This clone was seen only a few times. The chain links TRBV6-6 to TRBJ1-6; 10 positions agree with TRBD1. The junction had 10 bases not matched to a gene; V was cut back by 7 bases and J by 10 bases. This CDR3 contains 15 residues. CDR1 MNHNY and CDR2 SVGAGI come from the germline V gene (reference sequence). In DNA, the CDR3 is TGTGCCAGCATTTCCACGGGACAGGGGATATCACCCCTCCACTTT. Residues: CASISTGQGISPLHF.